These T cell receptor beta chains were read from a single sample in a study of blood T cell repertoires in COVID-19. The table came from immunoSEQ multiplex PCR; TCRdb's copy has only in-frame clones and leaves some out. The sample lists approximately 50,000 clones; about nine tenths were seen once. Input material: peripheral blood. These TCRs come from a man in his 70s with acute or convalescent COVID-19. The CDR3 runs from the conserved cysteine through the conserved F or W. A D gene is named only where the DNA matches it firmly. Clone size, where shown, is once, few, many, or a class for clones that have expanded.

CASSTLIEAFF	TGTGCCAGCAGCACCCTAATTGAAGCTTTCTTT	-	-	TRBV11-2	TRBJ1-1
CASREDSGVSSGYF	TGCGCCAGCAGAGAGGATAGCGGGGTCTCGTCAGGGTATTTT	-	TRBD2	TRBV5-1	TRBJ2-3
CASSRDRGRQYGYTF	TGTGCCAGCAGCCGCGACAGAGGACGCCAATATGGCTACACCTTC	-	-	TRBV7-8	TRBJ1-2
CASGDRRSISGNTIYF	TGTGCCAGCGGAGACAGGCGATCCATCTCTGGAAACACCATATATTTT	-	-	TRBV6-6	TRBJ1-3
CASSPDQAGGSADTQYF	TGTGCCAGCTCACCCGATCAGGCGGGGGGTTCTGCAGATACGCAGTATTTT	-	TRBD2	TRBV18	TRBJ2-3
CASSFLGSGTGELFF	TGTGCCAGCAGCTTTTTAGGTTCGGGCACCGGGGAGCTGTTTTTT	-	-	TRBV7-8	TRBJ2-2
CASSHQAHGGRETQYF	TGTGCCAGCAGCCATCAGGCGCACGGGGGGCGGGAGACCCAGTACTTC	-	-	TRBV5-4	TRBJ2-5
CASTGTEHEQYF	TGTGCCAGCACCGGGACAGAACACGAGCAGTACTTC	-	TRBD1	TRBV6-5	TRBJ2-7
CASSKTTGTMGTEAFF	TGCGCCAGCAGCAAAACTACCGGGACTATGGGCACTGAAGCTTTCTTT	-	-	TRBV5-1	TRBJ1-1
CASGLDEQFF	TGTGCCAGTGGCCTTGATGAGCAGTTCTTC	-	-	TRBV3-1/TRBV3-2	TRBJ2-1
CASSLADRPTYGYTF	TGTGCCAGCAGCTTGGCCGACAGGCCAACCTATGGCTACACCTTC	-	-	TRBV5-6	TRBJ1-2
CASSAGGTYEQYF	TGTGCCAGCAGCGCTGGGGGGACCTACGAGCAGTACTTC	-	-	TRBV7-2	TRBJ2-7
CASRKDGSRETEAFF	TGTGCCAGCAGGAAGGACGGGAGCCGGGAAACTGAAGCTTTCTTT	-	-	TRBV6-4	TRBJ1-1
CASRHERAEAFF	TGTGCCAGCAGACATGAACGGGCTGAAGCTTTCTTT	few	-	TRBV11-3	TRBJ1-1
CASSELALRTEAFF	TGTGCCAGCAGTGAACTCGCACTGAGGACTGAAGCTTTCTTT	once	-	TRBV6-1	TRBJ1-1
CASSSGRDTYTDTQYF	TGTGCCAGCAGCTCGGGCCGGGACACCTACACAGATACGCAGTATTTT	once	-	TRBV5-5	TRBJ2-3
CASSFGGSGNTIYF	TGTGCCAGCAGCTTCGGGGGATCTGGAAACACCATATATTTT	-	-	TRBV7-9	TRBJ1-3
CASSLTRIGVANQPQHF	TGTGCCAGCAGCCTAACTAGGATTGGGGTGGCCAATCAGCCCCAGCATTTT	-	-	TRBV4-2	TRBJ1-5
CASSVTSQGSGNTIYF	TGCGCCAGCAGCGTAACCTCACAGGGCTCTGGAAACACCATATATTTT	-	-	TRBV5-1	TRBJ1-3
CASSARDSSYNEQFF	TGTGCCAGCAGCGCCAGGGATAGCTCCTACAATGAGCAGTTCTTC	few	-	TRBV9	TRBJ2-1
CASSPPLAGGTDTQYF	TGTGCCAGCAGCCCCCCTCTAGCGGGGGGCACAGATACGCAGTATTTT	-	TRBD2	TRBV7-9	TRBJ2-3
CASSDRDTQYF	TGTGCCAGCAGTGACAGGGATACGCAGTATTTT	-	-	TRBV28	TRBJ2-3